This T cell receptor (beta chain) was retrieved from a study of breast tumors, draining lymph nodes, adjacent tissues. Study observations and caveats: Tumor TCR diversity was below lymph nodes but above nontumor tissue.

Trimming took off 1 base at V and 1 base at J, with 19 bases between the two ends. The CDR3 is 18 amino acids. CDR1 and CDR2 from the germline V gene are SEHNR and FQNEAQ (reference sequence). TCRdb recomputed calls from the multiplex PCR reads with MiXCR, one row per CDR3 protein. The sample has 150,000 to 200,000 distinct CDR3 sequences, around 33% seen once. As regards this clonotype: Its specificity is not known.

The lymph nodes were axillary draining lymph nodes from breast cancer patients. This clonotype was sampled from a female donor with breast cancer. Some clones in this sample may be carry-over from other donors' samples. The specimen was axillary lymph node tissue. The V call is TRBV7-9, the J call TRBJ1-1; D might be TRBD1 (5 bases). The CDR3 sequence is CASSLGPRVKTGNTEAFF. The CDR3 DNA follows: TGTGCCAGCAGCTTAGGCCCCAGGGTGAAGACGGGGAACACTGAAGCTTTCTTT.